This entry lists 20 T cell receptor beta chains sequenced from one sample in a study of breast tumors, draining lymph nodes, adjacent tissues. TCRdb itself ran the multiplex PCR reads through MiXCR, one entry per CDR3 protein. The top ten clones hold about 3.9% of a sample with 150,000 to 200,000 distinct CDR3 sequences, 30% to 35% of them seen once. Breast cancer patients provided tissue from their axillary draining lymph nodes. Sample: axillary lymph node tissue. The source is a female donor with breast cancer. Some clones in this sample may be carry-over from other donors' samples.

Ten or more counts support this clonotype. V and J are TRBV11-2 and TRBJ2-3, with D possibly matching TRBD1 (6 bases). The CDR3 is 15 amino acids. Trimming left V 3 bases short and J 6 bases short, with 16 bases between. Germline values: CDR1 SGHAT, CDR2 FQNNGV. The CDR3 nucleotides are TGTGCCAGCAGCTTCTGGGGGCTTTCGGCGGATACGCAGTATTTT. Amino acids: CASSFWGLSADTQYF.

Points on this clonotype: A read error is possible here, since a much larger clone lies one base away. The V gene is TRBV7-8, the J gene TRBJ2-5; D could derive from TRBD1 or TRBD2 (5 bases each). The CDR3 length is 15 residues. Germline CDR1 and CDR2: SGHVS and FQNEAQ. In DNA form, the CDR3 reads TGTGCCCACGGCCGAGGGGTTTTGACGCAAGAGACCCAGCACTTC. It translates to CAHGRGVLTQETQHF. The full variable domain, completed using reference TRBV7-8 and TRBJ2-5, is GAGVSQSPRYKVAKRGQDVALRCDPISGHVSLFWYQQALGQGPEFLTYFQNEAQLDKSGLPSDRFFAERPEGSVSTLKIQRTQQEDSAVYLCAHGRGVLTQETQHFGPGTRLLVL.

The chain uses TRBV11-1 and TRBJ2-4, with a tentative D call TRBD1 (5 bases). From germline, CDR1 is SGHAT and CDR2 FQDESV (reference sequence). This CDR3 has 18 amino acids. The V end was cut by 6 bases, the J end by 0 bases, with 21 bases between. The CDR3 loop reads CASSPTPAQDIAKNIQYF. The CDR3 bases are TGTGCCAGCAGTCCTACTCCGGCCCAGGACATAGCCAAAAACATTCAGTACTTC.

This clonotype was observed many times. This chain links TRBV7-6 with TRBJ2-1, with 9 positions matching TRBD1. Trimming cost V 5 bases and J 4 bases; bases outside gene matches: 6. Germline V gene lookup returns CDR1 SGHVS and CDR2 FNYEAQ. The CDR3 is made up of 15 amino acids. CDR3 nucleotide sequence: TGTGCCAGCAGCCCGAGACAGGGGGGATACAATGAGCAGTTCTTC. It is translated as CASSPRQGGYNEQFF.

This clonotype has a single count. This is likely a read error, given that the CDR3 carries no conserved phenylalanine or tryptophan at its end. Because the CDR3's place on the DNA is in doubt, the DNA is left out and the CDR3 is given as listed by TCRdb. The V gene is TRBV15, the J gene TRBJ1-6. The CDR3 is 12 residues long, ends included. Germline V gene sequence: CDR1 LNHNV, CDR2 YYDKDF (reference sequence). The CDR3 here is CATSRTNSPPHL.

The chain employs TRBV19 and TRBJ2-5; TRBD2 might be the D (7 bases). V was clipped by 3 bases and J by 9 bases, with 11 bases between them. Per germline, CDR1 LNHDA and CDR2 SQIVND (reference sequence). The CDR3 extends over 12 amino acids. The CDR3 bases are TGTGCCAGTAGTATGCGGGGGCAGCCCCAGTACTTC. It codes for CASSMRGQPQYF.

This clonotype was detected ten times or more. The gene calls are TRBV3-1 and TRBJ2-5, with 10 bases aligning to TRBD2. Losses at the gene ends were 8 bases for V and 4 bases for J; bases not matched to a gene: 7. Germline V gene sequence: CDR1 LGHDT, CDR2 YNNKEL (reference sequence). CDR3 length: 14 amino acids. The CDR3 DNA follows: TGTGCCAGCTCTGAGCGGGGGGGCCCAGAGACCCAGTACTTC. It translates to CASSERGGPETQYF.

This clonotype was counted ten times or more. V gene TRBV5-6 combines with J gene TRBJ2-7; D ambiguous. CDR1 and CDR2 (germline): SGHDT, YYEEEE. With 3 bases removed from V and 0 bases from J, the gap between germline ends came to 13 bases. CDR3 size: 15 residues. The CDR3 sequence is CASSWGGLSSYEQYF. CDR3 nucleotide sequence: TGTGCCAGCAGCTGGGGTGGGTTAAGCTCCTACGAGCAGTACTTC. The full variable domain, completed using reference TRBV5-6 and TRBJ2-7, is DAGVTQSPTHLIKTRGQQVTLRCSPKSGHDTVSWYQQALGQGPQFIFQYYEEEERQRGNFPDRFSGHQFPNYSSELNVNALLLGDSALYLCASSWGGLSSYEQYFGPGTRLTVT.

The chain joins TRBV7-8 to TRBJ1-1, with D uncertain. The V gene lost 5 bases and the J gene lost 4 bases, with 11 bases spanning the gap. From germline, CDR1 is SGHVS and CDR2 FQNEAQ. The CDR3 has 13 amino acids. The CDR3 DNA sequence: TGTGCCAGCAGCAAACGGGGAGGCACTGAAGCTTTCTTT. Encoded protein: CASSKRGGTEAFF.

A remark on this clonotype: At one boundary the junction diverges from the germline segment, which might be a read error. The V gene is TRBV5-4, the J gene TRBJ1-2; D gene ambiguous. Germline V CDR1 and CDR2: SGHNT, YYREEE (reference sequence). CDR3 length: 15 amino acids. CDR3 sequence reads: CASSLEGARSYGHTF. CDR3 bases: TGTGCCAGCAGCTTGGAGGGTGCGCGATCCTATGGCCACACCTTC.

This clonotype was recorded at least ten times. This sequence joins TRBV24-1 and TRBJ2-1; 9 positions agree with TRBD2. The CDR3 runs to 16 residues. The V and J ends lost 3 bases and 4 bases, in that order; junction bases with no gene match: 6. Germline CDR1 KGHDR, CDR2 SFDVKD. The CDR3 sequence: CATSDLVAGAYNEQFF. The CDR3 nucleotides are TGTGCCACCAGTGATCTCGTAGCGGGGGCGTACAATGAGCAGTTCTTC.

The chain combines TRBV11-3 with TRBJ2-5; D unclear. CDR1 is SGHNT and CDR2 is YENEEA in the germline V gene. This CDR3 contains 12 residues. The ends were cut back, 5 bases at V and 7 bases at J, with 11 bases in the middle. The CDR3 DNA sequence: TGTGCCAGCAGCCGCGCGGACCCGACCCAGTACTTC. Translated, it gives CASSRADPTQYF.

The J gene is TRBJ1-2, the V gene TRBV11-2, with D hard to call. The CDR3 totals 16 residues. Germline loops: CDR1 SGHAT, CDR2 FQNNGV. With 3 bases removed from V and 5 bases from J, the gap between germline ends came to 19 bases. This CDR3 reads CASSFTSADTQYGYTF. The CDR3 DNA reads TGTGCCAGCAGCTTTACTAGCGCAGATACGCAGTATGGCTACACCTTC. The full variable domain, rest sourced from reference TRBV11-2 and TRBJ1-2, is EAGVAQSPRYKIIEKRQSVAFWCNPISGHATLYWYQQILGQGPKLLIQFQNNGVVDDSQLPKDRFSAERLKGVDSTLKIQPAKLEDSAVYLCASSFTSADTQYGYTFGSGTRLTVV.

This chain joins TRBV29-1 and TRBJ2-6, with D possibly being TRBD2 (6 bases). The V gene lost 3 bases and the J gene lost 0 bases, with 9 bases spanning the gap. In germline, CDR1 is SQVTM, CDR2 ANQGSEA. The CDR3 is 15 residues long. The CDR3 nucleotides are TGCAGCGTTGAGGAGGGCGACTCTGGGGCCAACGTCCTGACTTTC. Translating it yields CSVEEGDSGANVLTF.

This clonotype was seen only a few times. The V call is TRBV6-2 or TRBV6-3, the J call TRBJ2-7; D is ambiguous. V lost 1 base to trimming and J lost 2 bases, with 9 bases between them. Looked up from germline, CDR1 is MNHEY and CDR2 is SVGEGT. The CDR3 spans 14 residues. The CDR3 region is CASSYFANTYEQYF. For the CDR3, the DNA is TGTGCCAGCAGTTACTTCGCAAATACCTACGAGCAGTACTTC.

This clonotype was counted between two and nine times. This may stem from a read error, because a much larger clone lies one nucleotide away. The chain uses TRBV20-1 and TRBJ2-7; 8 bases line up with TRBD2. The CDR3 is 13 amino acids. V was clipped by 7 bases and J by 9 bases; unmatched bases: 14. CDR1 is DFQATT and CDR2 is SNEGSKA in the germline V gene (reference sequence). The CDR3 spells CSDSFGLAGAQYF. The CDR3, as DNA: TGCAGTGATAGTTTCGGACTAGCTGGGGCGCAGTACTTC.

The V call is TRBV7-9, the J call TRBJ1-1; 8 bases align to TRBD1. CDR1 is SEHNR, CDR2 FQNEAQ, per germline (reference sequence). CDR3 length: 14 residues. V shed 6 bases, J shed 1 base, and the junction held 4 bases outside the gene matches. For the CDR3, the DNA is TGTGCCAGCAGATCCGGGACAGGGAACACTGAAGCTTTCTTT. Translated: CASRSGTGNTEAFF.

This clonotype was counted ten times or more. The chain couples TRBV2 to TRBJ1-2, with a possible D match to TRBD1 (5 bases). CDR3 length equals 13 residues. Germline V gene sequence: CDR1 SNHLY, CDR2 FYNNEI. With 8 bases removed from V and 1 base from J, the gap between germline ends came to 11 bases. Here the CDR3 DNA reads TGTGCCAGCTCTACAGGCATTAACTATGGCTACACCTTC. Translated, it gives CASSTGINYGYTF.

Regarding this clonotype: Since no conserved phenylalanine or tryptophan closes the CDR3, a read error is the likely cause. It is unclear where the CDR3 begins or ends on the DNA, so no DNA is shown, and the CDR3 is as TCRdb lists it. The genes are TRBV6-6 and TRBJ1-2; the DNA was not used to check the table's D call, TRBD1. From its first to its last residue, the CDR3 has 16 amino acids. CDR1 MNHNY and CDR2 SVGAGI come from the germline V gene (reference sequence). The CDR3 loop is CASSPPGQGGNYGYTV.

The chain couples TRBV7-3 to TRBJ2-1, with D maybe TRBD2 (5 bases). The CDR3 covers 14 residues. The germline gives CDR1 SGHTA, CDR2 FQGTGA. With 4 bases removed from V and 9 bases from J, the gap between germline ends came to 16 bases. Here the CDR3 reads CASSSSASNGEQFF. DNA for the CDR3: TGTGCCAGCAGCTCATCGGCTAGCAACGGTGAGCAGTTCTTC.